The 2 T cell receptor beta chains listed next were all sequenced from one sample in a study of blood T cells in healthy people across ages. A J-beta primer mix and a sample-barcoded 5' primer were used in a second PCR of about 7 to 12 cycles. TCRdb re-derived calls from the 5' RACE reads in MiXCR, one entry per CDR3 protein. This table has about 780,000 distinct CDR3 sequences, roughly 24% appearing once. These records were also assigned to another study, of T cells of mothers and their children.

Specimen: blood. Every receptor here comes from a boy aged 5-17 years in good health.

The chain combines TRBV20-1 with TRBJ1-2; TRBD1 is a possible D gene (5 bases). There are 13 residues in the CDR3. Germline assignment: CDR1 DFQATT and CDR2 SNEGSKA (reference sequence). Trimming cost V 6 bases and J 0 bases, with 11 bases left between them. DNA of the CDR3: TGCAGTGCACGGGACGGAGCTAACTATGGCTACACCTTC. This sequence encodes CSARDGANYGYTF.

This chain links TRBV7-8 with TRBJ2-7, with D tentatively TRBD1 (5 bases). CDR1 and CDR2 (germline): SGHVS, FQNEAQ. The CDR3 is 15 amino acids. V lost 4 bases and J lost 6, with 19 bases in between. CDR3 sequence (DNA): TGTGCCAGCAGCTCAAACTTAGGGGCCCCGGGCGAGCAGTACTTC. Its translation is CASSSNLGAPGEQYF.